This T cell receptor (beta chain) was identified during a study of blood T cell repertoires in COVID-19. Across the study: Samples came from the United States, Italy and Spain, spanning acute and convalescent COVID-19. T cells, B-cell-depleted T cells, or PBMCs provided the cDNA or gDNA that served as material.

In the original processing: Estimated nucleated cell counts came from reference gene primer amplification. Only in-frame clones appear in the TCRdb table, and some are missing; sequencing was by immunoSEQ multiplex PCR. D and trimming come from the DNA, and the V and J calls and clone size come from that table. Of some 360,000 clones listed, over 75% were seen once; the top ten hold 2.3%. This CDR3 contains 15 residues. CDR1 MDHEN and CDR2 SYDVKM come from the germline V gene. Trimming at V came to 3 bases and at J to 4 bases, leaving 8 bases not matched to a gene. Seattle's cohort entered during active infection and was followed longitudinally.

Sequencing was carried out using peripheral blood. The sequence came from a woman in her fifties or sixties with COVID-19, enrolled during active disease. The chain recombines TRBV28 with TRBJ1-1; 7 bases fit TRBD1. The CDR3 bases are TGTGCCAGCAGTTTGGGGCAGGGGGTAAGCACTGAAGCTTTCTTT. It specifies CASSLGQGVSTEAFF.